These 25 T cell receptor beta chains came from one sample sequenced in a study of T cell repertoires in cytomegalovirus infection. MiXCR, run by TCRdb on the reads, gives a single entry per CDR3 protein. The sample has 450,000 to 650,000 distinct CDR3 sequences; about 26% are singletons. Sequences were obtained from PBMCs. These receptors were taken from a human donor in good health (CMV status not recorded). Some clones in this sample may be carry-over from other donors' samples.

This clonotype turned up a few times. The DNA for the CDR3 is TGTGCCAGTAGTCAGGCCGACTTTAGCAATCAGCCCCAGCATTTT. This translates into CASSQADFSNQPQHF. The chain is built from TRBV19 and TRBJ1-5; D is uncertain. V dropped 5 bases and J dropped 0 bases, with 11 bases sitting between them. The germline V gene encodes CDR1 LNHDA and CDR2 SQIVND (reference sequence). The CDR3 loop spans 15 amino acids. The variable domain in full, completed from reference TRBV19 and TRBJ1-5, reads DGGITQSPKYLFRKEGQNVTLSCEQNLNHDAMYWYRQDPGQGLRLIYYSQIVNDFQKGDIAEGYSVSREKKESFPLTVTSAQKNPTAFYLCASSQADFSNQPQHFGDGTRLSIL.

The chain uses TRBV7-3 and TRBJ2-3, with 9 bases fitting TRBD2. The CDR3 is 15 residues long. CDR1 and CDR2 (germline): SGHTA, FQGTGA. Trimming cost V 5 bases and J 3 bases; bases outside gene matches: 6. The CDR3 here is CASSRPGLATDTQYF. The CDR3 DNA follows: TGTGCCAGCAGCAGACCGGGACTAGCTACAGATACGCAGTATTTT. The variable domain in full, completed from reference TRBV7-3 and TRBJ2-3, reads GAGVSQTPSNKVTEKGKYVELRCDPISGHTALYWYRQSLGQGPEFLIYFQGTGAADDSGLPNDRFFAVRPEGSVSTLKIQRTERGDSAVYLCASSRPGLATDTQYFGPGTRLTVL.

V and J are TRBV4-1 and TRBJ2-5, with D possibly TRBD2 on 6 matching bases. The germline V gene encodes CDR1 MGHRA and CDR2 YSYEKL. The germline V and J ends were trimmed by 4 bases and 4 bases, with 16 bases remaining between them. This CDR3 contains 15 residues. The CDR3 DNA is TGCGCCAGCAGCCCGAGAGCGGCTAGCGCAGAGACCCAGTACTTC. Amino acid sequence: CASSPRAASAETQYF.

The chain joins TRBV6-4 to TRBJ1-2; tentative D call: TRBD1 (6 bases). CDR1 is MRHNA and CDR2 is SNTAGT in the germline V gene. V dropped 0 bases and J dropped 8 bases, with 13 bases sitting between them. This CDR3 comprises 14 residues. The CDR3 protein is CASSDSQGLRGYTF. The CDR3 DNA reads as TGTGCCAGCAGTGACTCGCAGGGGCTAAGGGGCTACACCTTC.

This clonotype was picked up many times. V is TRBV7-2 and J is TRBJ1-1; D is ambiguous. Between the trimmed V and J ends, which lost 1 base and 2 bases, there was a span of 5 bases. The length of the CDR3 is 13 residues. Looked up from germline, CDR1 is SGHTA and CDR2 is FQGNSA. CDR3 protein: CASSLDDNTEAFF. In DNA form, the CDR3 reads TGTGCCAGCAGCTTAGACGACAACACTGAAGCTTTCTTT.

The chain employs TRBV28 and TRBJ1-3; TRBD1 is a possible D gene (5 bases). Trimming cost V 4 bases and J 0 bases, with 19 bases left between them. Germline values: CDR1 MDHEN, CDR2 SYDVKM. The CDR3 is 18 residues long. The chain's CDR3 is CASSSPLVTVGSGNTIYF. The DNA of the CDR3 is TGTGCCAGCAGTTCACCATTGGTGACAGTCGGCTCTGGAAACACCATATATTTT.

The chain employs TRBV29-1 and TRBJ1-1, with no clear D. Per germline, CDR1 SQVTM and CDR2 ANQGSEA. The germline V and J ends were trimmed by 4 bases and 5 bases, with 11 bases remaining between them. The CDR3 totals 12 residues. The CDR3 region has the DNA TGCAGCGTTGTAAGTGGGGAGACTGAAGCTTTCTTT. Its translation is CSVVSGETEAFF.

V gene TRBV20-1 combines with J gene TRBJ1-4, with 7 bases fitting TRBD1. The CDR3 totals 16 residues. Germline V gene sequence: CDR1 DFQATT, CDR2 SNEGSKA (reference sequence). Trimming removed 4 bases from V and 1 base from J; junction bases left unmatched: 9. CDR3 DNA sequence: TGCAGTGCTATAGTAGGGGGCAGTATAACTAATGAAAAACTGTTTTTT. It encodes CSAIVGGSITNEKLFF.

V usage is TRBV30 and J usage is TRBJ1-5, with 7 positions matching TRBD1. The J segment lost 2 bases and the V segment lost 0 bases, leaving 4 bases of the junction unmatched. The CDR3 contains 15 residues. Per germline, CDR1 GTSNPN and CDR2 SVGIG (reference sequence). The CDR3 DNA reads TGTGCCTGGAGTGTGAGGGACAGACGCAATCAGCCCCAGCATTTT. It translates to CAWSVRDRRNQPQHF.

The V call is TRBV2, the J call TRBJ2-3, with TRBD2 matching 7 bases. Germline CDR1 is SNHLY and CDR2 is FYNNEI. This CDR3 spans 15 amino acids. The junction had 10 bases not matched to a gene; V was cut back by 7 bases and J by 3 bases. The CDR3 here is CASMDLAVLTDTQYF. CDR3 coding DNA: TGTGCCAGCATGGACCTAGCGGTTTTGACAGATACGCAGTATTTT.

The chain links TRBV20-1 to TRBJ2-3; D ambiguous. The CDR3 is 12 residues long. CDR1 is DFQATT, CDR2 SNEGSKA, per germline (reference sequence). The CDR3 loop reads CSPIKSTDTQYF. Written as DNA, the CDR3 is TGCAGCCCAATTAAAAGCACAGATACGCAGTATTTT.

V gene TRBV7-2 combines with J gene TRBJ2-1; D possibly corresponds to TRBD2 (5 bases). This CDR3 comprises 16 residues. CDR1 is SGHTA, CDR2 FQGNSA, per germline. Trimming took 5 bases from V and 8 from J, leaving 22 bases between them. The DNA of the CDR3 is TGTGCCAGCAGCCCCTTTTCTGAGGGCCAAGGGTATGAGCAGTTCTTC. Protein: CASSPFSEGQGYEQFF.

The CDR3 loop is CATRRHQGGYNEQFF. The CDR3 DNA is TGTGCCACCAGGCGGCATCAGGGGGGATACAATGAGCAGTTCTTC. This chain links TRBV15 with TRBJ2-1; D is possibly TRBD1 (7 bases). V dropped 6 bases and J dropped 4 bases, with 16 bases sitting between them. Looked up from germline, CDR1 is LNHNV and CDR2 is YYDKDF (reference sequence). The CDR3 length is 15 residues.

This clonotype was seen more than once but under ten times. This chain uses TRBV6-5 with TRBJ1-2; TRBD1 matches 7 bases. V lost 6 bases and J lost 8; bases outside the gene matches: 9. The germline V gene encodes CDR1 MNHEY and CDR2 SVGAGI. CDR3 length: 13 residues. CDR3 in DNA: TGTGCCAGCAGCCCCACAGGGGCAGGGGGCTACACCTTC. Encoded protein: CASSPTGAGGYTF.

The chain recombines TRBV2 with TRBJ2-3; D ambiguous. With 7 bases removed from V and 7 bases from J, the gap between germline ends came to 9 bases. Germline V gene sequence: CDR1 SNHLY, CDR2 FYNNEI. The CDR3 spans 11 residues. The CDR3 loop reads CASKEGYTQYF. The CDR3 DNA reads TGTGCCAGCAAGGAAGGCTATACGCAGTATTTT.

The V gene is TRBV3-1, the J gene TRBJ1-1; D unclear. Between the trimmed V and J ends, which lost 1 base and 7 bases, there was a span of 7 bases. CDR3 size: 12 residues. Germline CDR1 LGHDT, CDR2 YNNKEL (reference sequence). CDR3 in DNA: TGTGCCAGCAGCCAAGCTAATCTTGAAGCTTTCTTT. Protein: CASSQANLEAFF.

This clonotype was seen at least ten times. The chain carries TRBV7-2 and TRBJ2-5; the match to TRBD2 covers 11 bases. The trim removed 1 base at V and 6 bases at J, leaving 4 bases unmatched. The germline CDR1 and CDR2 sequences are SGHTA and FQGNSA. This CDR3 is 15 amino acids long. The CDR3: CASSLGTSGLQTQYF. CDR3 sequence (DNA): TGTGCCAGCAGCTTAGGGACTAGCGGGCTGCAGACCCAGTACTTC.

V and J are TRBV13 and TRBJ2-5; 8 bases are a match to TRBD2. Trimming took 5 bases from V and 5 from J; bases not matched to a gene: 7. The CDR3 totals 14 residues. Germline V gene sequence: CDR1 PRHDT, CDR2 FYEKMQ (reference sequence). CDR3 amino acids: CASSVSGNPETQYF. CDR3 DNA: TGTGCCAGCAGCGTTAGCGGGAATCCGGAGACCCAGTACTTC.

This clonotype has more than one count but fewer than ten. This chain uses TRBV29-1 with TRBJ2-5; 7 bases are a match to TRBD1. From germline, CDR1 is SQVTM and CDR2 ANQGSEA. Trimming took 3 bases from V and 0 from J; bases not matched to a gene: 13. This CDR3 comprises 17 residues. In nucleotides, the CDR3 is TGCAGCGTTGAGAGGCCCGCCCCGGGACAGTACCAAGAGACCCAGTACTTC. Translating gives CSVERPAPGQYQETQYF.

This clonotype was seen only a few times. This rearrangement joins TRBV12-3 or TRBV12-4 to TRBJ2-5; D uncertain. Trimming took 3 bases from V and 5 from J, leaving 10 bases between them. This CDR3 contains 13 residues. In DNA, the CDR3 is TGTGCCAGCAGTTTCGAGCTTCGGGAGACCCAGTACTTC. This encodes CASSFELRETQYF.

This sequence joins TRBV24-1 and TRBJ1-5; 8 bases line up with TRBD1. The germline CDR1 and CDR2 sequences are KGHDR and SFDVKD. This CDR3 has 15 residues. After removal of 4 bases from V and 4 bases from J, the junction contained 5 bases not matched to a gene. CDR3 in DNA: TGTGCCACCAGTGAGAACACAGGGGGAAATCAGCCCCAGCATTTT. It specifies CATSENTGGNQPQHF.

J is TRBJ2-5 and V is TRBV12-3 or TRBV12-4; D could derive from TRBD1 or TRBD2 (5 bases each). Trimming pared 3 bases from V and 2 bases from J, leaving 25 bases between. The CDR3 is 19 residues long. The CDR3 DNA is TGTGCCAGCAGTTTGGTGGTCGGGACCGGGAAAAGGGGACAAGAGACCCAGTACTTC. Translating it yields CASSLVVGTGKRGQETQYF.

This chain connects TRBV5-6 to TRBJ1-6; D not resolved. This CDR3 comprises 13 residues. Looked up from germline, CDR1 is SGHDT and CDR2 is YYEEEE. Between the trimmed V and J ends, which lost 4 bases and 7 bases, there was a span of 9 bases. CDR3 nucleotides: TGTGCCAGCAGCGCGGACGGAAATTCACCCCTCCACTTT. Its protein is CASSADGNSPLHF.

This clonotype was counted at least ten times. V gene TRBV7-2 combines with J gene TRBJ2-1; D uncertain. CDR1 is SGHTA and CDR2 is FQGNSA in the germline V gene. Trimming left V 1 base short and J 7 bases short, with 8 bases between. The CDR3 is 13 residues long. For the CDR3, the DNA is TGTGCCAGCAGCTTAGGCAGGATGAATGAGCAGTTCTTC. It yields the protein CASSLGRMNEQFF.

The chain carries TRBV5-4 and TRBJ2-3; D not resolved. Germline CDR1 reads SGHNT; CDR2 reads YYREEE (reference sequence). There are 15 residues in the CDR3. V was shortened by 4 bases and J by 3 bases, with 15 bases between the two germline ends. The CDR3 DNA is TGTGCCAGCAGCCAACGGTCCCTAGGAACAGATACGCAGTATTTT. It yields the protein CASSQRSLGTDTQYF. The full variable domain, completed using reference TRBV5-4 and TRBJ2-3, is ETGVTQSPTHLIKTRGQQVTLRCSSQSGHNTVSWYQQALGQGPQFIFQYYREEENGRGNFPPRFSGLQFPNYSSELNVNALELDDSALYLCASSQRSLGTDTQYFGPGTRLTVL.